The source of this TCR beta chain is a study of radiotherapy plus CTLA-4 blockade in lung cancer. Study observations and caveats: After radiotherapy and ipilimumab, tumor-derived clones expanded in peripheral blood.

Turning to this clone: What it recognizes is unknown.

The protocol was immunoSEQ multiplex PCR, while the TCRdb copy is restricted to in-frame clones and leaves out a portion. This sample has 40,000 to 50,000 clones, with under 80% found just once. Material: peripheral blood, obtained from a patient treated with radiotherapy plus ipilimumab. The TCR sequence derives from a human donor with non-small cell lung cancer who had stable disease on radiotherapy plus ipilimumab.

Here the CDR3 DNA reads TGTGCCAGCAGCTTGGAGGGGCACCGGAACACTGAAGCTTTCTTT. This translates into CASSLEGHRNTEAFF. V and J are TRBV5-8 and TRBJ1-1, with a tentative D call TRBD1 (5 bases). The CDR3 is 15 amino acids. The germline CDR1 and CDR2 sequences are SGHTS and YDEGEE. Trimming pared 0 bases from V and 1 base from J, leaving 10 bases between.